This is a list of T cell receptor beta chains from one sample in a study of T cell responses to AZD1222 COVID-19 vaccine. The table came from immunoSEQ multiplex PCR; TCRdb's copy has only in-frame clones and leaves some out. The repertoire holds some 120,000 clones, with roughly 90% as singletons. The input for sequencing was peripheral blood, taken on day 0 of AZD1222 vaccination. The receptors were gathered from an adult in good health. CDR3s include the opening cysteine and the closing phenylalanine or tryptophan. The D gene is left open where the match is weak. Some rows have no size entry. The others give once, few or many, or a class for an expanded clone.

V gene: TRBV12-3/TRBV12-4; J gene: TRBJ2-7; D gene: .; clone size: .; CDR3 protein: CASRPGGGPQYF; CDR3 DNA: TGTGCCAGCAGACCAGGGGGGGGCCCCCAGTACTTC
V gene: TRBV6-6; J gene: TRBJ2-1; D gene: .; clone size: .; CDR3 protein: CASSYSREQFF; CDR3 DNA: TGTGCCAGCAGTTACTCGCGTGAGCAGTTCTTC
V gene: TRBV14; J gene: TRBJ1-2; D gene: .; clone size: once; CDR3 protein: CASSQEHYGYTF; CDR3 DNA: TGTGCCAGCAGCCAAGAACACTATGGCTACACCTTC
V gene: TRBV4-3; J gene: TRBJ2-1; D gene: TRBD1; clone size: .; CDR3 protein: CASSQVGQPREQFF; CDR3 DNA: TGCGCCAGCAGCCAAGTGGGACAGCCTCGGGAGCAGTTCTTC
V gene: TRBV18; J gene: TRBJ1-1; D gene: .; clone size: .; CDR3 protein: CASSPYDKPGSGDTEAFF; CDR3 DNA: TGTGCCAGCTCACCCTACGACAAACCTGGGTCGGGGGACACTGAAGCTTTCTTT
V gene: TRBV21-1; J gene: TRBJ1-3; D gene: .; clone size: .; CDR3 protein: CASPKGRQGALGNTIYF; CDR3 DNA: TGTGCCAGCCCTAAGGGGAGGCAGGGGGCGCTAGGAAACACCATATATTTT
V gene: TRBV7-3; J gene: TRBJ2-7; D gene: TRBD2; clone size: .; CDR3 protein: CASSLRRASGRVEQYF; CDR3 DNA: TGTGCCAGCAGCTTAAGGAGGGCTAGCGGGAGGGTCGAGCAGTACTTC
V gene: TRBV29-1; J gene: TRBJ2-2; D gene: TRBD2; clone size: .; CDR3 protein: CSEETSGENTGELFF; CDR3 DNA: TGCAGCGAAGAGACTAGCGGGGAGAACACCGGGGAGCTGTTTTTT
V gene: TRBV7-9; J gene: TRBJ1-3; D gene: .; clone size: .; CDR3 protein: CASSPERTGNTIYF; CDR3 DNA: TGTGCCAGCTCCCCCGAAAGAACGGGAAACACCATATATTTT
V gene: TRBV7-8; J gene: TRBJ2-6; D gene: .; clone size: .; CDR3 protein: CASSGLGQISGANVLTF; CDR3 DNA: TGTGCCAGCAGCGGCCTAGGACAGATCTCTGGGGCCAACGTCCTGACTTTC
V gene: TRBV6-1; J gene: TRBJ1-2; D gene: .; clone size: once; CDR3 protein: CASSDVGRAPKNYGYTF; CDR3 DNA: TGTGCCAGCAGTGATGTCGGTAGGGCCCCGAAGAACTATGGCTACACCTTC
V gene: TRBV30; J gene: TRBJ1-5; D gene: .; clone size: .; CDR3 protein: CAWSVFGRGGDQPQHF; CDR3 DNA: TGTGCCTGGAGTGTATTCGGCAGGGGAGGTGATCAGCCCCAGCATTTT
V gene: TRBV5-1; J gene: TRBJ2-5; D gene: .; clone size: .; CDR3 protein: CASSLGGTSQETQYF; CDR3 DNA: TGCGCCAGCAGCTTGGGCGGGACAAGTCAAGAGACCCAGTACTTC